This TCR beta chain is drawn from a study of blood T cell repertoires in COVID-19. Whole-study context: COVID-19 samples collected from the United States, Italy and Spain covered acute and convalescent phases.

This CDR3 is built from 15 residues. Trimming at V came to 4 bases and at J to 4 bases, leaving 12 bases not matched to a gene. CDR1 and CDR2 (germline): SQVTM, ANQGSEA. In the authors' methods: How many nucleated cells were present was estimated from reference gene primer amplification. Assay: immunoSEQ multiplex PCR; the TCRdb copy retains only in-frame clones and omits some. From that table come the V and J calls and clone size; the DNA was used to work out D and trimming. The sample includes roughly 200,000 clones, around 84% of them seen just once. This clone was found once. Individuals aged roughly 18 to 95 years were recruited from fewer than 25 US areas.

This receptor was obtained from a woman aged 30 to 39 who had been exposed to COVID-19. The chain uses TRBV29-1 and TRBJ1-2; 7 bases line up with TRBD1. Sequences were obtained from PBMCs or T cells enriched from blood (not recorded which). The CDR3 reads CSVAPRGQLAYGYTF. In DNA, the CDR3 is TGCAGCGTTGCACCTCGGGGACAGCTAGCCTATGGCTACACCTTC.